This T cell receptor beta chain was found in a study of blood T cell repertoires in COVID-19. Study-wide background: Cohort 3 donors were reported recovered after two negative PCRs, clearance, or symptom resolution.

The sample holds one count of this clone. Sequenced by immunoSEQ multiplex PCR; TCRdb stores in-frame clones only, minus some. The repertoire has 250,000 to 300,000 clones, 88% of them found once; the top ten carry around 2%. Grouping used clinical history reported by participants in a survey and questionnaire. The sample consisted of PBMCs or T cells enriched from blood (not recorded which). The TCR originated in a woman aged 55-70 years in a cohort exposed to, infected with or recovered from COVID-19 (not recorded which).

The CDR3 sequence is CASSLGTSGRNEQFF. The CDR3 coding sequence is TGCGCCAGCAGCCTCGGGACTAGCGGGAGGAATGAGCAGTTCTTC. The chain combines TRBV10-1 with TRBJ2-1; 15 bases match TRBD2. CDR3 length: 15 amino acids. Germline assignment: CDR1 WNHNN and CDR2 SYGVQD (reference sequence). J lost 7 bases, V lost 6 bases, and 4 bases had no gene match.